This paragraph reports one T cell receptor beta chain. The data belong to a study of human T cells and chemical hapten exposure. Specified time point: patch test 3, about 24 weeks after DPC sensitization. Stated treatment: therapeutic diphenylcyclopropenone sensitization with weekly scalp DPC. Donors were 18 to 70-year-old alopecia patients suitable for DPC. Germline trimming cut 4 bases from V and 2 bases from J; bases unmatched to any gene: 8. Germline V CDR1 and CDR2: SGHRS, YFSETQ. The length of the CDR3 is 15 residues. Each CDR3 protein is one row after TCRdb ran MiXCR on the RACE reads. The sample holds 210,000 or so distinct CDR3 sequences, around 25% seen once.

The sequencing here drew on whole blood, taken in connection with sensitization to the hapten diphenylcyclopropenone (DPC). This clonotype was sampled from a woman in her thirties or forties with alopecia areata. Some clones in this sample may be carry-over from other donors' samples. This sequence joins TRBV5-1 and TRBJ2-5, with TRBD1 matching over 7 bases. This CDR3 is CASSGTGQTQETQYF. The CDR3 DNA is TGCGCCAGCAGCGGAACGGGACAGACTCAAGAGACCCAGTACTTC.